Listed here are 19 T cell receptor beta chains from one sample, sequenced in a study of radiotherapy plus CTLA-4 blockade in lung cancer. TCRdb's copy holds only in-frame clones and misses some; the assay was immunoSEQ multiplex PCR. This sample has tens of thousands of clones, with 70% to 80% found just once. Source: peripheral blood, taken from a patient treated with radiotherapy plus ipilimumab. Source of these receptors: a human donor with non-small cell lung cancer who had a complete response to radiotherapy plus ipilimumab.

By share of the sample, this clone is medium-sized (0.01 to 0.1%). J is TRBJ1-3 and V is TRBV4-3, with 9 bases fitting TRBD1. CDR1 is LGHNA, CDR2 YSLEER, per germline. The CDR3 is 16 amino acids. With 4 bases clipped from V and 0 bases from J, the junction kept 4 bases outside the gene matches. Here the CDR3 DNA reads TGCGCCAGCAGCCCCGGGACAGGGTACTCTGGAAACACCATATATTTT. Translation gives CASSPGTGYSGNTIYF.

V gene TRBV6-5 combines with J gene TRBJ2-2; perhaps TRBD1 as D (6 bases). The CDR3 covers 14 residues. Trimming cost V 6 bases and J 7 bases, with 15 bases left between them. The germline V gene has CDR1 MNHEY and CDR2 SVGAGI. The CDR3 DNA reads TGTGCCAGCAGATTACAGGGCTTCGGCGGGGAGCTGTTTTTT. Protein sequence: CASRLQGFGGELFF.

The chain employs TRBV7-2 and TRBJ1-5; D is undetermined. Per germline, CDR1 SGHTA and CDR2 FQGNSA. V was pared by 1 base and J by 3 bases, with 4 bases between. The CDR3 loop spans 13 amino acids. The CDR3 DNA reads TGTGCCAGCAGCTTAGGTATCAATCAGCCCCAGCATTTT. Its protein is CASSLGINQPQHF.

V and J are TRBV10-3 and TRBJ2-7, with D possibly matching TRBD2 (5 bases). The V gene's germline CDR1 is ENHRY and CDR2 SYGVKD. The CDR3 extends over 18 amino acids. V was trimmed by 3 bases and J by 2 bases, leaving 23 bases between them. The CDR3 DNA reads TGTGCCATCAGTGAAGTTCGTCTAGCCGATATTCTAACCTACGAGCAGTACGTC. Translating it yields CAISEVRLADILTYEQYV.

The J gene is TRBJ2-1, the V gene TRBV14, with D perhaps TRBD1 (5 bases). The germline V gene encodes CDR1 SGHDN and CDR2 FVKESK. There are 12 residues in the CDR3. Trimming cost V 1 base and J 10 bases, with 8 bases left between them. CDR3 residues: CASSQAGKEQFF. The CDR3 bases are TGTGCCAGCAGCCAAGCAGGGAAGGAGCAGTTCTTC.

J is TRBJ1-2 and V is TRBV12-1; the table assigns TRBD1, which was not confirmed against the DNA. TRBV12-1 is tagged as a pseudogene. This CDR3 contains 12 residues. The CDR3 DNA follows: TGTGCCAGCAGCTTTCGAGGGGGCGGCTACACCTTC. Residues: CASSFRGGGYTF.

The rearrangement links TRBV5-1 to TRBJ2-3; 9 bases are a match to TRBD2. The germline V gene has CDR1 SGHRS and CDR2 YFSETQ. The J segment lost 2 bases and the V segment lost 4 bases, leaving 5 bases of the junction unmatched. This CDR3 is built from 15 residues. The CDR3 DNA is TGCGCCAGCAGCGGCGGGGGGGTCCTCACAGATACGCAGTATTTT. This gives the protein CASSGGGVLTDTQYF.

J is TRBJ1-1 and V is TRBV6-4, with 8 bases that match TRBD1. Trimming took 7 bases from V and 1 from J; bases not matched to a gene: 5. Per the germline V gene, CDR1 is MRHNA and CDR2 is SNTAGT. The CDR3 length is 14 residues. This CDR3 reads CASTRGQGNTEAFF. Written as DNA, the CDR3 is TGTGCCAGCACCAGAGGACAGGGGAACACTGAAGCTTTCTTT.

This CDR3 reads CASSLAGWHYGYTF. CDR3 nucleotide sequence: TGTGCCAGCAGTTTAGCGGGGTGGCACTATGGCTACACCTTC. This rearrangement joins TRBV28 to TRBJ1-2; D uncertain. V was pared by 2 bases and J by 3 bases, with 10 bases between. Per germline, CDR1 MDHEN and CDR2 SYDVKM. The CDR3 totals 14 residues.

The J gene is TRBJ2-5, the V gene TRBV5-4; TRBD2 agrees at 16 bases. V lost 7 bases and J lost 0; bases outside the gene matches: 6. This CDR3 is 17 amino acids long. CDR1 is SGHNT and CDR2 is YYREEE in the germline V gene (reference sequence). CDR3 sequence: CASSGTSGGAYQETQYF. The CDR3 bases are TGTGCCAGCTCCGGGACTAGCGGGGGGGCGTACCAAGAGACCCAGTACTTC. Together with reference TRBV5-4 and TRBJ2-5, the CDR3 gives the full variable domain: ETGVTQSPTHLIKTRGQQVTLRCSSQSGHNTVSWYQQALGQGPQFIFQYYREEENGRGNFPPRFSGLQFPNYSSELNVNALELDDSALYLCASSGTSGGAYQETQYFGPGTRLLVL.

V and J are TRBV7-2 and TRBJ2-2, with 8 bases fitting TRBD1. V lost 3 bases, J lost 7 bases, and 4 bases stayed unmatched. This CDR3 spans 14 amino acids. The germline V gene encodes CDR1 SGHTA and CDR2 FQGNSA. DNA of the CDR3: TGTGCCAGCAGCTTCCCTGGACAGGGCGGGGAGCTGTTTTTT. Its protein is CASSFPGQGGELFF.

The chain uses TRBV4-1 and TRBJ2-2; D is perhaps TRBD2 (6 bases). The germline V gene encodes CDR1 MGHRA and CDR2 YSYEKL. The V end lost 1 base, the J end lost 4 bases, and 7 bases lay between the germline ends. This CDR3 has 14 amino acids. The CDR3 bases are TGCGCCAGCAGCCAAGCGGGGGTCACCGGGGAGCTGTTTTTT. It is translated as CASSQAGVTGELFF.

The chain joins TRBV5-1 to TRBJ1-1; D is unclear. With 1 base removed from V and 0 bases from J, the gap between germline ends came to 10 bases. Germline CDR1 SGHRS, CDR2 YFSETQ. This CDR3 region has 15 residues. This chain's CDR3 is CASSLKEQLNTEAFF. As DNA, the CDR3 is TGCGCCAGCAGCTTGAAGGAACAGCTGAACACTGAAGCTTTCTTT.

CDR3 in amino acids: CASSERTSGDEQFF. The CDR3, as DNA: TGTGCCAGCAGTGAGAGGACTAGCGGGGACGAGCAGTTCTTC. The rearrangement joins TRBV6-1 to TRBJ2-1; TRBD2 agrees at 12 bases. This CDR3 is 14 amino acids long. V gave up 3 bases and J gave up 10 bases; unmatched junction bases: 4. The V gene's germline CDR1 is MNHNS and CDR2 SASEGT.

This clone was seen just once. J is TRBJ2-5 and V is TRBV30; 7 nucleotides align to TRBD1. The end of the DNA fits TRBJ2-7 better, so the J call may be wrong. The CDR3 has 13 amino acids. CDR1 and CDR2 from the germline V gene are GTSNPN and SVGIG (reference sequence). CDR3 region: CAWSRGQTYEQYF. For the CDR3, the DNA is TGTGCCTGGAGTCGGGGACAGACCTACGAGCAGTACTTC.

The chain employs TRBV6-5 and TRBJ2-5, with D hard to call. This CDR3 has 13 residues. Germline V gene sequence: CDR1 MNHEY, CDR2 SVGAGI. V was trimmed by 5 bases and J by 0 bases, leaving 7 bases between them. The CDR3 DNA follows: TGTGCCAGCAGTATCTCGTACCAAGAGACCCAGTACTTC. Its translation is CASSISYQETQYF.

This chain connects TRBV9 to TRBJ1-4; D remains ambiguous. The CDR3 is made up of 14 amino acids. V was trimmed by 4 bases and J by 0 bases, leaving 7 bases between them. Germline-derived CDR1 and CDR2 are SGDLS and YYNGEE. CDR3 sequence reads: CASSPTTTNEKLFF. The CDR3 nucleotides read TGTGCCAGCAGCCCGACTACAACTAATGAAAAACTGTTTTTT.

The CDR3 spells CASSVVGTPKNEQFF. The DNA for the CDR3 is TGTGCCAGCAGCGTAGTGGGGACACCGAAAAATGAGCAGTTCTTC. The V gene is TRBV9, the J gene TRBJ2-1; weak D call: TRBD1 (6 bases). The length of the CDR3 is 15 residues. The germline CDR1 and CDR2 sequences are SGDLS and YYNGEE. V was pared by 0 bases and J by 7 bases, with 14 bases between.

V is TRBV5-4 and J is TRBJ2-3; no reliable D call. The V end was cut by 2 bases, the J end by 2 bases, with 12 bases between. Germline CDR1 is SGHNT and CDR2 is YYREEE (reference sequence). CDR3 length: 15 amino acids. As DNA, the CDR3 is TGTGCCAGCAGCTTTTCGGCTAGTCACACAGATACGCAGTATTTT. This gives the protein CASSFSASHTDTQYF.